A single sample gave rise to the 15 T cell receptor beta chains below, sequenced in a study of cytotoxic CD8 clonotypes in ibrutinib-treated CLL. Only in-frame clones appear in the TCRdb table, and some are missing; sequencing was by immunoSEQ multiplex PCR. The sample carries around 97,000 clones, about 78% recorded once. This sample comprised PBMCs, obtained after 12 months of ibrutinib treatment. The receptor set was obtained from a human donor with chronic lymphocytic leukemia.

This clone was recorded many times. V gene TRBV7-3 combines with J gene TRBJ2-5, with D perhaps TRBD2 (6 bases). Between the trimmed V and J ends, which lost 1 base and 0 bases, there was a span of 15 bases. Germline V gene lookup returns CDR1 SGHTA and CDR2 FQGTGA. This CDR3 region has 17 residues. The CDR3 DNA follows: TGTGCCAGCAGCTTAAAACGGCGGCGGGGAGACCAAGAGACCCAGTACTTC. It codes for CASSLKRRRGDQETQYF.

The chain joins TRBV7-9 to TRBJ2-3; tentatively, D is TRBD2 (6 bases). Germline CDR1 reads SEHNR; CDR2 reads FQNEAQ (reference sequence). This CDR3 is built from 14 residues. V lost 4 bases and J 8 bases, leaving 16 bases between the germline ends. This CDR3 reads CASSSVGGTVTQYF. In DNA form, the CDR3 reads TGTGCCAGCAGCTCAGTGGGCGGGACGGTTACGCAGTATTTT.

The chain combines TRBV11-3 with TRBJ2-3; TRBD1 aligns across 8 bases. The germline gives CDR1 SGHNT, CDR2 YENEEA. V was clipped by 8 bases and J by 6 bases; unmatched bases: 16. This CDR3 is 16 amino acids long. CDR3 nucleotide sequence: TGTGCCAGCGCTCCGATCTGGCAGGGGGCGTTCGATACGCAGTATTTT. Amino acids: CASAPIWQGAFDTQYF.

V gene TRBV4-3 combines with J gene TRBJ2-3; D uncertain. The CDR3 consists of 18 residues. V was clipped by 0 bases and J by 0 bases, with 16 bases between them. Per germline, CDR1 LGHNA and CDR2 YSLEER. The CDR3 region has the DNA TGCGCCAGCAGCCAAGATAACCCCCAGCAGATTAGCACAGATACGCAGTATTTT. Amino acids: CASSQDNPQQISTDTQYF.

This clone showed up just a few times. CDR3 coding DNA: TGTGCCAGCAGTGGGGGAGGGGGCGCATATGGCTACACCTTC. Its translation is CASSGGGGAYGYTF. This rearrangement joins TRBV6-1 to TRBJ1-2, with 7 bases aligning to TRBD1. The J segment lost 5 bases and the V segment lost 4 bases, leaving 7 bases of the junction unmatched. The CDR3 contains 14 residues. Germline V lookup: CDR1 MNHNS, CDR2 SASEGT.

The sample holds a few counts of this clone. The chain uses TRBV2 and TRBJ1-1; D is undetermined. The CDR3 totals 13 residues. Germline CDR1 is SNHLY and CDR2 is FYNNEI. V lost 3 bases and J 0 bases, leaving 5 bases between the germline ends. The CDR3 loop is CASSDEMNTEAFF. The CDR3 nucleotides are TGTGCCAGCAGTGACGAAATGAACACTGAAGCTTTCTTT.

The rearrangement joins TRBV30 to TRBJ2-2; tentatively, D is TRBD2 (5 bases). In germline, CDR1 is GTSNPN, CDR2 SVGIG (reference sequence). Between the trimmed V and J ends, which lost 0 bases and 0 bases, there was a span of 11 bases. This CDR3 spans 16 amino acids. The CDR3 here is CAWSVRVATNTGELFF. CDR3 bases: TGTGCCTGGAGTGTACGGGTAGCGACGAACACCGGGGAGCTGTTTTTT.

This clone has only a few counts. This chain connects TRBV5-1 to TRBJ1-6; 7 bases map to TRBD1. CDR3 size: 14 residues. Per germline, CDR1 SGHRS and CDR2 YFSETQ. V was pared by 2 bases and J by 7 bases, with 3 bases of the junction left unmatched. CDR3 residues: CASSFGQENSPLHF. The CDR3 bases are TGCGCCAGCAGCTTTGGACAGGAAAATTCACCCCTCCACTTT.

This clone turned up a few times. The gene calls are TRBV4-3 and TRBJ1-4; a possible D gene is TRBD1 (5 bases). The CDR3 has 16 amino acids. CDR1 is LGHNA and CDR2 is YSLEER in the germline V gene. V was clipped by 2 bases and J by 1 base, with 11 bases between them. The CDR3 reads CASSQTRQLTNEKLFF. The CDR3 DNA follows: TGCGCCAGCAGCCAAACTCGACAGCTAACTAATGAAAAACTGTTTTTT.

This clone has just a few counts. This chain connects TRBV30 to TRBJ2-7; 10 nucleotides align to TRBD1. Germline-derived CDR1 and CDR2 are GTSNPN and SVGIG (reference sequence). CDR3 size: 15 residues. V was pared by 1 base and J by 2 bases, with 5 bases of the junction left unmatched. The DNA for the CDR3 is TGTGCCTGGAGTGGACAGGGGGCGAGCACCTACGAGCAGTACTTC. Amino acids: CAWSGQGASTYEQYF. Supplemented by reference TRBV30 and TRBJ2-7, the full variable domain reads SQTIHQWPATLVQPVGSPLSLECTVEGTSNPNLYWYRQAAGRGLQLLFYSVGIGQISSEVPQNLSASRPQDRQFILSSKKLLLSDSGFYLCAWSGQGASTYEQYFGPGTRLTVT.

By sample fraction, this clone is medium-sized. The chain employs TRBV9 and TRBJ1-6; perhaps TRBD1 as D (5 bases). The CDR3 covers 15 residues. Germline V gives CDR1 SGDLS, CDR2 YYNGEE. Trimming removed 0 bases from V and 7 bases from J, with 11 bases in between. The CDR3 spells CASSVEGLKNSPLHF. CDR3 DNA sequence: TGTGCCAGCAGCGTAGAGGGACTCAAGAATTCACCCCTCCACTTT.

CDR3 region: CASSPWRDSSYEQYF. The CDR3 DNA is TGTGCCAGCTCACCTTGGCGGGACAGCTCCTACGAGCAGTACTTC. The chain is built from TRBV18 and TRBJ2-7, with a possible D match to TRBD1 (7 bases). Deletions cut 3 bases from V and 0 bases from J, with 12 bases between. There are 15 residues in the CDR3. Germline CDR1 reads KGHSH; CDR2 reads LQKENI.

The rearrangement links TRBV28 to TRBJ2-7; no firm D call. Trimming pared 5 bases from V and 7 bases from J, leaving 15 bases between. The CDR3 has 13 residues. The germline CDR1 and CDR2 sequences are MDHEN and SYDVKM. DNA for the CDR3: TGTGCCAGCAGTACGACGCCTGCTAGAGAGCAGTACTTC. As protein: CASSTTPAREQYF.

The chain couples TRBV7-3 to TRBJ2-5; 10 nucleotides match TRBD2. Looked up from germline, CDR1 is SGHTA and CDR2 is FQGTGA. The CDR3 length is 14 residues. Trimming took 5 bases from V and 5 from J; bases not matched to a gene: 5. CDR3 nucleotides: TGTGCCAGCAGCCCAGCGGGGGGGCCGGAGACCCAGTACTTC. Protein sequence: CASSPAGGPETQYF.

J is TRBJ2-7 and V is TRBV6-5; 10 nucleotides match TRBD1. With 6 bases clipped from V and 2 bases from J, the junction kept 7 bases outside the gene matches. The CDR3 covers 15 residues. CDR1 is MNHEY and CDR2 is SVGAGI in the germline V gene. The CDR3 spells CASRPGTGETYEQYF. The CDR3 DNA reads TGTGCCAGCAGACCCGGGACAGGGGAGACCTACGAGCAGTACTTC.